The 2 T cell receptor beta chains below come from one sample, sequenced in a study of cytomegalovirus exposure and HLA in healthy donors. The PCR contained 60 Vbeta and 13 Jbeta primers. Assay used: immunoSEQ multiplex PCR; TCRdb lists only in-frame clones, some missing. The data show some 130,000 clones, about 61% seen once. Sequenced input: PBMCs. These receptors were collected from a woman aged 40 to 50 in good health and CMV-seronegative.

The V call is TRBV2, the J call TRBJ2-1; D call uncertain. The V gene's germline CDR1 is SNHLY and CDR2 FYNNEI. V was clipped by 2 bases and J by 10 bases, with 9 bases between them. This CDR3 is 12 amino acids long. CDR3 in amino acids: CASSELVKEQFF. DNA for the CDR3: TGTGCCAGCAGTGAATTAGTGAAAGAGCAGTTCTTC.

A single count supports this clone. The chain couples TRBV7-8 to TRBJ2-3; 10 bases match TRBD2. Germline lookup yields CDR1 SGHVS and CDR2 FQNEAQ. After removal of 0 bases from V and 4 bases from J, the junction contained 4 bases not matched to a gene. The CDR3 totals 16 residues. CDR3 sequence reads: CASSLAGGLASDTQYF. The CDR3 coding sequence is TGTGCCAGCAGCTTAGCGGGGGGACTAGCGTCAGATACGCAGTATTTT. Full variable domain (outside the CDR3, taken from reference TRBV7-8 and TRBJ2-3): GAGVSQSPRYKVAKRGQDVALRCDPISGHVSLFWYQQALGQGPEFLTYFQNEAQLDKSGLPSDRFFAERPEGSVSTLKIQRTQQEDSAVYLCASSLAGGLASDTQYFGPGTRLTVL.